This T cell receptor beta chain was observed in a study of blood T cell repertoires in COVID-19. With V trimmed by 0 bases and J by 6 bases, 6 bases remained unmatched. This CDR3 has 14 amino acids. Germline CDR1 SGDLS, CDR2 YYNGEE. Sequencing used immunoSEQ multiplex PCR; TCRdb keeps in-frame clones, though not all of them. The repertoire holds about 200,000 clones, with approximately 88% as singletons. Sequencing was performed on PBMCs or T cells enriched from blood (not recorded which). This sequence joins TRBV9 and TRBJ2-7, with TRBD1 identical over 7 bases. The clonotype comes from a woman younger than 30 who had recovered from COVID-19. In DNA form, the CDR3 reads TGTGCCAGCAGCGTAGAAGTAGGGGGCCCCGAGCAGTACTTC. Translated, it gives CASSVEVGGPEQYF.